Each of the 29 T cell receptor beta chains below was sequenced from the same sample in a study of OX40 agonist ivuxolimab in advanced cancers. TCRdb's copy holds only in-frame clones and misses some; the assay was immunoSEQ multiplex PCR. The sample carries around 74,000 clones, 70% to 90% recorded once. The input for sequencing was CD4+ or CD8+ T cells sorted from blood, taken in a trial of the OX40 agonist ivuxolimab. The source of these receptors is an adult with an advanced solid tumor such as melanoma, head and neck, liver or kidney cancer.

This clone was seen a few times. CDR3 sequence: CASSVGDSQGGNQPQHF. For the CDR3, the DNA is TGTGCCAGCAGCGTAGGGGACAGCCAAGGTGGCAATCAGCCCCAGCATTTT. This sequence joins TRBV9 and TRBJ1-5, with TRBD1 identical over 7 bases. In germline, CDR1 is SGDLS, CDR2 YYNGEE. V shed 0 bases and J 2 bases; nucleotides not matched to a gene: 8. The CDR3 runs to 17 residues.

The chain recombines TRBV7-2 with TRBJ1-2; 8 bases line up with TRBD1. J was trimmed by 7 bases and V by 5 bases; bases with no gene match: 9. Germline loops: CDR1 SGHTA, CDR2 FQGNSA. The CDR3 runs 14 residues. CDR3 region: CASSATGGLGGYTF. CDR3 coding DNA: TGTGCCAGCAGCGCAACAGGGGGACTAGGTGGCTACACCTTC.

The chain recombines TRBV5-5 with TRBJ2-7; D is tentatively TRBD1 or TRBD2 (5 bases each). Germline V gene lookup returns CDR1 SGHKS and CDR2 YYEKEE (reference sequence). The V and J ends lost 2 bases and 0 bases respectively, with 12 bases between them. The CDR3 is 15 residues long. The DNA of the CDR3 is TGTGCCAGCAGCTTTGAGGGGATGAGCTCCTACGAGCAGTACTTC. Translation: CASSFEGMSSYEQYF. Full variable domain (remainder filled in from reference TRBV5-5 and TRBJ2-7): DAGVTQSPTHLIKTRGQQVTLRCSPISGHKSVSWYQQVLGQGPQFIFQYYEKEERGRGNFPDRFSARQFPNYSSELNVNALLLGDSALYLCASSFEGMSSYEQYFGPGTRLTVT.

This chain links TRBV29-1 with TRBJ2-5; D call uncertain. This CDR3 has 12 amino acids. CDR1 is SQVTM, CDR2 ANQGSEA, per germline. V lost 6 bases and J lost 4, with 12 bases in between. The DNA of the CDR3 is TGCAGCGTCTCTCCTCTCGGAGAGACCCAGTACTTC. The encoded protein is CSVSPLGETQYF.

This chain links TRBV6-4 with TRBJ2-1; a weak D match, TRBD1 (6 bases). Deletions cut 5 bases from V and 9 bases from J, with 20 bases between. Germline V CDR1 and CDR2: MRHNA, SNTAGT. The CDR3 runs 15 residues. The CDR3 bases are TGTGCCAGCAGTATTCGGGACACTCTCTCGGCTGAGCAGTTCTTC. Protein sequence: CASSIRDTLSAEQFF.

This chain links TRBV7-2 with TRBJ2-7; 8 nucleotides match TRBD2. With V trimmed by 1 base and J by 4 bases, 6 bases remained unmatched. Germline-derived CDR1 and CDR2 are SGHTA and FQGNSA. This CDR3 region has 15 residues. This chain's CDR3 is CASSLDAGGGYEQYF. CDR3 DNA sequence: TGTGCCAGCAGCTTAGACGCGGGGGGCGGGTACGAGCAGTACTTC.

This chain joins TRBV5-1 and TRBJ2-5, with unresolved D. The CDR3 extends over 13 amino acids. Deletions cut 7 bases from V and 2 bases from J, with 12 bases between. Germline CDR1 is SGHRS and CDR2 is YFSETQ. The chain's CDR3 is CASSIGVQETQYF. For the CDR3, the DNA is TGCGCCAGCTCCATTGGGGTGCAAGAGACCCAGTACTTC.

The rearrangement uses TRBV5-4 and TRBJ2-2, with D tentatively TRBD1 or TRBD2 (5 bases each). The CDR3 covers 14 residues. With 4 bases removed from V and 4 bases from J, the gap between germline ends came to 11 bases. Germline V CDR1 and CDR2: SGHNT, YYREEE (reference sequence). DNA of the CDR3: TGTGCCAGCAGCGTCGGGACCTCCACCGGGGAGCTGTTTTTT. It is translated as CASSVGTSTGELFF.

The chain links TRBV18 to TRBJ1-5, with D perhaps matching TRBD1 (5 bases). Trimming took off 3 bases at V and 2 bases at J, with 17 bases between the two ends. This CDR3 is built from 17 residues. CDR1 is KGHSH and CDR2 is LQKENI in the germline V gene. The CDR3 spells CASSPRGRQGGNQPQHF. For the CDR3, the DNA is TGTGCCAGCTCACCTAGGGGTCGTCAGGGTGGCAATCAGCCCCAGCATTTT.

This clone has a handful of counts. This rearrangement joins TRBV18 to TRBJ2-5; TRBD1 matches 7 bases. V lost 3 bases, J lost 7 bases, and 5 bases stayed unmatched. The CDR3 sequence is 13 residues long. Per the germline V gene, CDR1 is KGHSH and CDR2 is LQKENI. CDR3 sequence (DNA): TGTGCCAGCTCACCGGACAGGAGTGGGACCCAGTACTTC. This encodes CASSPDRSGTQYF.

This clone is a singleton in its sample. The gene calls are TRBV6-5 and TRBJ2-3, with 7 nucleotides matching TRBD1. Germline V lookup: CDR1 MNHEY, CDR2 SVGAGI. The CDR3 length is 15 residues. The trim removed 2 bases at V and 3 bases at J, leaving 5 bases unmatched. The CDR3 region is CASSYGDRVTDTQYF. The DNA of the CDR3 is TGTGCCAGCAGTTACGGCGACAGGGTGACAGATACGCAGTATTTT.

The rearrangement links TRBV7-9 to TRBJ1-4, with a possible D match to TRBD1 (5 bases). Germline CDR1 and CDR2: SEHNR and FQNEAQ (reference sequence). The V and J ends lost 4 bases and 3 bases respectively, with 9 bases between them. The CDR3 is made up of 14 amino acids. The CDR3 here is CASSSGDSNEKLFF. The CDR3 region has the DNA TGTGCCAGCAGCTCGGGGGATTCTAATGAAAAACTGTTTTTT.

The chain couples TRBV7-8 to TRBJ1-6; D remains unclear. CDR3 length: 15 amino acids. Trimming removed 1 base at V and 9 bases at J, with 13 bases between. CDR1 is SGHVS, CDR2 FQNEAQ, per germline. The CDR3 DNA is TGTGCCAGCAGCTTAGGGGGTGAGAGAGGTTCACCCCTCCACTTT. It translates to CASSLGGERGSPLHF.

Notes on this clone: Different DNA sequences within this sample yield the same CDR3. The chain joins TRBV9 to TRBJ1-2; D remains unclear. The V end was cut by 9 bases, the J end by 4 bases, with 10 bases between. Germline-derived CDR1 and CDR2 are SGDLS and YYNGEE. This CDR3 region has 11 residues. The CDR3 reads CATGGPYGYTF. DNA of the CDR3: TGTGCCACCGGCGGACCCTATGGCTACACCTTC.

V is TRBV27 and J is TRBJ2-1; TRBD2 matches at 9 bases. The germline CDR1 and CDR2 sequences are MNHEY and SMNVEV (reference sequence). The CDR3 totals 17 residues. Germline trimming cut 5 bases from V and 3 bases from J; bases unmatched to any gene: 11. CDR3 in amino acids: CASSLDLAGLFYNEQFF. The CDR3, as DNA: TGTGCCAGCAGTCTAGATCTAGCGGGGCTGTTCTACAATGAGCAGTTCTTC.

CDR3 region: CASGEIYEQYF. In DNA form, the CDR3 reads TGTGCCAGCGGCGAAATCTACGAGCAGTACTTC. The chain combines TRBV27 with TRBJ2-7; unclear D gene. The V end was cut by 8 bases, the J end by 3 bases, with 8 bases between. CDR1 and CDR2 from the germline V gene are MNHEY and SMNVEV (reference sequence). The CDR3 length is 11 residues.

The V and J genes are TRBV2 and TRBJ1-3, with D possibly matching TRBD1 (5 bases). Deletions cut 5 bases from V and 0 bases from J, with 17 bases between. Germline lookup yields CDR1 SNHLY and CDR2 FYNNEI. The CDR3 consists of 17 residues. The DNA for the CDR3 is TGTGCCAGCAGTTCCAAGGGACGGGTCCTCTCTGGAAACACCATATATTTT. Translated: CASSSKGRVLSGNTIYF.

This chain uses TRBV7-9 with TRBJ2-3; 14 bases match TRBD2. The germline CDR1 and CDR2 sequences are SEHNR and FQNEAQ (reference sequence). V gave up 3 bases and J gave up 5 bases; unmatched junction bases: 4. The CDR3 loop spans 16 amino acids. The CDR3 is CASSFGTSGGKDTQYF. CDR3 nucleotide sequence: TGTGCCAGCAGCTTCGGGACTAGCGGGGGTAAAGATACGCAGTATTTT. Together with reference TRBV7-9 and TRBJ2-3, the CDR3 gives the full variable domain: DTGVSQNPRHKITKRGQNVTFRCDPISEHNRLYWYRQTLGQGPEFLTYFQNEAQLEKSRLLSDRFSAERPKGSFSTLEIQRTEQGDSAMYLCASSFGTSGGKDTQYFGPGTRLTVL.

This chain joins TRBV15 and TRBJ2-5; 13 bases fit TRBD2. V shed 4 bases, J shed 2 bases, and the junction held 4 bases outside the gene matches. This CDR3 is 16 amino acids long. The germline V gene has CDR1 LNHNV and CDR2 YYDKDF (reference sequence). The CDR3 coding sequence is TGTGCCACCAGCACGGGACTAGCGGGATTACAAGAGACCCAGTACTTC. It translates to CATSTGLAGLQETQYF.

This sequence joins TRBV6-1 and TRBJ2-1; 10 nucleotides align to TRBD2. V lost 4 bases, J lost 12 bases, and 15 bases stayed unmatched. From germline, CDR1 is MNHNS and CDR2 SASEGT. The CDR3 runs to 16 residues. The CDR3 region is CASSAPSLAGKRGQFF. The DNA for the CDR3 is TGTGCCAGCAGTGCCCCATCACTAGCGGGGAAGAGGGGGCAGTTCTTC.

The chain has TRBV21-1 and TRBJ1-5; no DNA check was done on the table's D call, TRBD1. TRBV21-1 is an annotated pseudogene. CDR3 length equals 15 residues. CDR3 nucleotides: TGTGCCAGCAGCAAAGATGAGGGGGTCTATCAGCCCCAGCATTTT. Translated: CASSKDEGVYQPQHF.

This chain links TRBV2 with TRBJ2-7; D might be TRBD2 (7 bases). The V end was cut by 7 bases, the J end by 4 bases, with 14 bases between. There are 13 residues in the CDR3. Per germline, CDR1 SNHLY and CDR2 FYNNEI. CDR3 region: CASIQGGVYEQYF. The CDR3, as DNA: TGTGCCAGCATCCAAGGGGGGGTGTACGAGCAGTACTTC.

The chain carries TRBV14 and TRBJ2-5; D gene uncertain. Looked up from germline, CDR1 is SGHDN and CDR2 is FVKESK. V was pared by 6 bases and J by 4 bases, with 9 bases between. There are 12 residues in the CDR3. CDR3 nucleotides: TGTGCCAGCAGTCTGTACAGAGAGACCCAGTACTTC. Residues: CASSLYRETQYF.

This chain links TRBV4-1 with TRBJ2-7, with a weak D call TRBD2 (6 bases). With 0 bases removed from V and 2 bases from J, the gap between germline ends came to 14 bases. The V gene's germline CDR1 is MGHRA and CDR2 YSYEKL. The CDR3 has 16 amino acids. CDR3 sequence reads: CASSQETGDLTYEQYF. For the CDR3, the DNA is TGCGCCAGCAGCCAAGAGACGGGGGATTTGACCTACGAGCAGTACTTC.

The rearrangement links TRBV5-1 to TRBJ2-3; the D gene could be TRBD1 or TRBD2 (6 bases each). V lost 4 bases, J lost 3 bases, and 18 bases lay in between. The CDR3 runs to 16 residues. Per the germline V gene, CDR1 is SGHRS and CDR2 is YFSETQ. The CDR3 loop reads CASSTPVTGGTDTQYF. Written as DNA, the CDR3 is TGCGCCAGCAGCACCCCCGTGACAGGAGGGACAGATACGCAGTATTTT.

The chain links TRBV9 to TRBJ1-1, with 9 bases fitting TRBD1. Per germline, CDR1 SGDLS and CDR2 YYNGEE. The CDR3 is made up of 15 amino acids. V lost 0 bases, J lost 11 bases, and 11 bases stayed unmatched. This CDR3 is CASSVEIGTGSQAFF. The CDR3 DNA reads TGTGCCAGCAGCGTAGAGATTGGGACAGGGAGCCAGGCTTTCTTT.

This chain connects TRBV5-1 to TRBJ2-3, with D perhaps TRBD2 (6 bases). The V gene lost 2 bases and the J gene lost 3 bases, with 13 bases spanning the gap. The CDR3 spans 15 residues. Germline values: CDR1 SGHRS, CDR2 YFSETQ. CDR3 loop: CASSFLGGETDTQYF. The CDR3 DNA follows: TGCGCCAGCAGCTTCCTAGGAGGGGAGACAGATACGCAGTATTTT.

DNA of the CDR3: TGTGCCAGCAGTCGGAACAGGGACACCGGGGAGCTGTTTTTT. Protein sequence: CASSRNRDTGELFF. This chain uses TRBV6-5 with TRBJ2-2, with D perhaps TRBD1 (6 bases). The CDR3 has 14 amino acids. Germline V gene sequence: CDR1 MNHEY, CDR2 SVGAGI. Trimming stripped 5 bases from V and 3 bases from J, with 10 bases between.

This chain uses TRBV6-4 with TRBJ2-6; TRBD2 might be the D (5 bases). The ends were cut back, 0 bases at V and 4 bases at J, with 10 bases in the middle. The CDR3 length is 16 residues. Germline V CDR1 and CDR2: MRHNA, SNTAGT. In DNA, the CDR3 is TGTGCCAGCAGTGACTCGGGAGCTCCCGGGGCCAACGTCCTGACTTTC. Translating gives CASSDSGAPGANVLTF.